The following is a T cell receptor (beta chain) sequence with its context. The specificity of this receptor is unknown. Base qualities are not recorded, but no much larger clone differs from it by a single base. These data are taken from a study of shared clonotypes between healthy human individuals (dated by TCRdb to 2019 to 2021). In the study overall: The cohort comprised two women and three men aged 18 to 49 years. Per donor, three plates each were used for CD4 naive and CD4 memory, two for CD8 naive, and one for CD8 memory. To estimate repertoire size and how much clonotypes are shared between individuals, the study performed deep sequencing of blood TCR repertoires from roughly five healthy adults. Libraries were prepared and TCR repertoires were sequenced by different laboratories using diverse techniques, in order to increase sequencing depth and limit assay-specific biases. Leukapheresis yielded between about 0.85 and 10 billion PBMCs per donor.

TCR CDR3 regions were amplified from genomic DNA by multiplex PCR using the deep immunoSEQ assay. Extracted genomic DNA from each cell subset was distributed evenly across all wells of several immunoSEQ 96-well plates, and each plate was treated as a replicate. For sorted subsets, approximately 0.2 ug of genomic DNA, equivalent to tens of thousands of T cell genomes, went into each replicate PCR. Purified libraries were quantified with a Qubit 3.0 fluorometer, sized on a Bioanalyzer 2100, and re-quantified with the KAPA Library Quantification kit. Each immunoSEQ 96-well plate was sequenced on its own single-read 150-cycle Illumina NextSeq 550 flow cell. The study's own analysis went as follows. The immunoSEQ output contained only junctional sequences without quality scores, so filtering could not match that applied to full-length reads. Sequences were annotated with PyIR, a Python wrapper for IgBLAST v1.9, using IMGT germline references to assign V/J genes and CDR3. Any read was removed if the V/J assignment was weak (E-value above 1e-6), the CDR3 was missing, or the read contained stop codons, out-of-frame junctions, or ambiguous translated residues. V3J clonotypes were defined as sequences sharing the same inferred V gene, J gene, and CDR3 amino acid sequence. The percentage overlap between two repertoires was calculated by dividing the number of shared unique clonotypes by the size of the smaller repertoire. Three approaches were used to assess repertoire richness: RTK rarefaction, the Chao1 estimator, and Recon v2.1 estimates of unobserved clonotypes. For all TCRbeta clonotypes obtained by the gDNA method from a handful of donors, generation probabilities were computed with OLGA. As stored in TCRdb, this immuneACCESS dataset retains in-frame rearrangements with V and J assigned. A fraction of the clones does not appear; measured against another copy, unresolved V genes explain less than half of the discrepancy, and the remainder lacks a known reason. V, J and clone size reflect that table, while D and trimming were determined from the DNA. In this sample the table shows 1.5 million to 1.9 million clones, roughly 98% of which occur a single time. 0.4% to 0.55% of the sample rests with the top ten.

The donors were healthy, HIV-negative adults who had no recently reported acute infections or vaccinations. Only Caucasian adults living in Nashville, Tennessee, USA were represented among the donors. CD4+ T cells were enriched through magnetic negative selection, after which naive cells were positively selected on CD45RA and the remaining negative fraction served as the memory subset. Blood was obtained by leukapheresis, after which PBMCs were separated by Ficoll-Histopaque density gradient centrifugation and cryopreserved in liquid nitrogen vapor phase. Analytical flow cytometry was used to check the purity and quantity of each magnetically sorted T cell population. From each sorted fraction, genomic DNA was isolated and quantified by UV absorbance on a Nanodrop 2000c. On the study overall, not on this receptor specifically: Naive subsets generally had larger estimated clonotype richness than memory subsets did. Pairwise subsampling led to the expectation that sequencing depth would affect the degree of clonotype sharing among donors. Clonotypes shared by all four sorted-subset donors showed higher generation probabilities than non-shared clonotypes. Across a few donors, approximately 5% of naive CD4, around 3.3% of naive CD8, 2.3% of memory CD4, and about 0.44% of memory CD8 clonotypes were shared. The genetic and exposure-history diversity represented was limited by the small number of donors. Sampling was restricted to blood, and TCR repertoires in tissue are likely to differ from TCR repertoires in blood. Rarefaction of sorted-subset datasets indicated incomplete sequencing despite the large sequencing depth.

The receptor comes from a young man in good health. The sequencing sample was made of naive CD4+ T cells sorted from blood. This sample's cell subset or site label indicates: CD45RA+ positively selected.

The bases read TGTGCCAGCAGCGTAGGTGCAGAAACCTACGAGCAGTACTTC. This encodes CASSVGAETYEQYF. The chain employs TRBV9 and TRBJ2-7, with an unclear D gene assignment. The CDR3 starts with the cysteine, ends with the phenylalanine, and has 14 residues. The only DNA kept is the CDR3, 42 bases in frame from the first base. Trimming costs V 0 bases and J 2 bases, and their ends lie 9 bases apart. The germline V gene specifies SGDLS as CDR1 and YYNGEE as CDR2.